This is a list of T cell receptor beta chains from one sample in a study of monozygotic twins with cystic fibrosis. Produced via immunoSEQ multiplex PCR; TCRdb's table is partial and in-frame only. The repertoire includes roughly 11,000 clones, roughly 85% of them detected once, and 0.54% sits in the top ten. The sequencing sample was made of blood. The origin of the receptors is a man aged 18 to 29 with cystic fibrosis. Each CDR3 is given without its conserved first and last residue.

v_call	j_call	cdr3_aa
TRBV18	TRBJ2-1	ASSPALAGGPGVPNEQF
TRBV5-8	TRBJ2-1	ASSPRTERINNEQF
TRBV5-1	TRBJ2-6	ASSPLAPGQGTSEANVLT
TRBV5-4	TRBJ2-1	ASSSLAGAHNEQF
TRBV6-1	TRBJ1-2	ASSESGTGGAYGYT
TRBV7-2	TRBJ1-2	ASSQVKGVNGYT
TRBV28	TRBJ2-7	ASRTGGLGDEQY
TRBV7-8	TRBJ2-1	ASSLENAGSSYNEQF
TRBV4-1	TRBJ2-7	ASSQGLRGTLHEQY
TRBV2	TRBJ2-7	ASSARTGAYEQY
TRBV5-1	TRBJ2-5	ASSREGFQETQY
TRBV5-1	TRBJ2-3	ASSLARGDTDTQY
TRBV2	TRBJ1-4	ASSGTGGFGEKLF
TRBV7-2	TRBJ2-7	ASSSSGHPSYEQY
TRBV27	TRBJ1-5	ASSFVRGGQPQH
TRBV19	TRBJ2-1	ASSIREMGGSYNEQF
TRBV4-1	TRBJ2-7	ASSQPTGSSSYEQY
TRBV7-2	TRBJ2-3	ASSSGLLAADTQY
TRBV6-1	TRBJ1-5	ASSGDRGLWYSNQPQH
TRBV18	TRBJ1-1	ASSPGGPEAF
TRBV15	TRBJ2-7	ATSRDRIQGSYEQY
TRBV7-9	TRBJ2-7	ASSLGIPRTGAAYEQY
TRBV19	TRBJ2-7	ASSTGVPHYEQY
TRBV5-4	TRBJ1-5	ASKNQPQH
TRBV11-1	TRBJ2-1	ASSTRLAAHNEQF
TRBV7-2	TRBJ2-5	ASSPGWGETQY
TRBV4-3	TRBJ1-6	ASSQEAAEGTPLH
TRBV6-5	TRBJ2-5	ASSFSLKETQY
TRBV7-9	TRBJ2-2	AIALGSGPGELF
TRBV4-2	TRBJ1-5	ASSQDQLQPQH
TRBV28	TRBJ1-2	ASTTTTGYT
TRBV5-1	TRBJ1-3	ASSFQEASGNTIY
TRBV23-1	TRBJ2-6	ASSQSKQDRFHSGANVLT
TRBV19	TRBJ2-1	ASSIRGQGFNEQF
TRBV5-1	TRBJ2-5	ASSRRRGAEETQY
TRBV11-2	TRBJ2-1	ASSLMPGISYNEQF
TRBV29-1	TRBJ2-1	SAGRGLANNEQF
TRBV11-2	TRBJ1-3	ASSLAPGNTIY
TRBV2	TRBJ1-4	ASYPGQGTEKLF
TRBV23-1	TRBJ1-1	ASSPCATEAF
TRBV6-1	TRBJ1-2	ASSEVHGYT
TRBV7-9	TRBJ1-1	ASSPGAPTAF